This T cell receptor beta chain is drawn from a study of beta chain features in type 1 diabetes. The CDR3 has 15 amino acids. V lost 6 bases and J lost 1, with 13 bases in between. CDR1 and CDR2 from the germline V gene are SNHLY and FYNNEI. Isolated RNA was reverse transcribed in full, so expressed TCRB transcripts were sequenced. The repertoire was sequenced with immunoSEQ multiplex PCR; TCRdb's copy has only in-frame clones and lacks some. The sample contains 120,000 to 150,000 clones, about 9.7% of which appear only once. The sequenced material came from central memory CD4+ T cells from blood. The chain links TRBV2 to TRBJ1-5, with D unclear. This receptor was taken from a woman between 35 and 50 years old in good health. This chain's CDR3 is CASRENIASNQPQHF. The CDR3 DNA sequence: TGTGCCAGCAGGGAAAATATAGCCAGCAATCAGCCCCAGCATTTT.